A selection of T cell receptor beta chains follows, all from one sample in a study of post-analysis software for immune sequencing data. MiXCR, applied by TCRdb to the PCR reads, yields one record per CDR3 protein. The sample holds about 570,000 distinct CDR3 sequences, around 36% seen once. Sequencing was performed on blood. These receptors all come from a girl aged 2 to 17 with multiple sclerosis. The conserved cysteine and the conserved F or W are not part of the CDR3 here.

v_call | cdr3_length | cdr3_aa
TRBV6-5 | 12 | ASSYSRTVAGYT
TRBV12-3/TRBV12-4 | 13 | ASSNSTGVRETQY
TRBV28 | 14 | ASGPTGVSLQETQY
TRBV10-2 | 11 | ASTWTGTDTQY
TRBV3-1 | 14 | ASSRRTGGYSGELF
TRBV7-8 | 17 | ASSLAVGTGAGGTDTQY
TRBV4-1 | 13 | ASSQDTAKGQPQH
TRBV4-1 | 13 | ASSRGDSWGDTQY
TRBV5-1 | 14 | ASSLAVASGNNEQF
TRBV12-3/TRBV12-4 | 15 | ASSAPGTSGGYNEQF
TRBV6-6 | 12 | ASSKGPTTYEQY
TRBV29-1 | 16 | SVEPAPLAGGNYNEQF
TRBV9 | 16 | ASSAGGAGFAFYNEQF
TRBV4-1 | 13 | ASSRLAGGPVEQF
TRBV6-1 | 11 | AGEGGRGTEAF
TRBV29-1 | 10 | SVAQTNYGYT
TRBV6-6 | 13 | ASSNRDDGTYEQY
TRBV5-1 | 17 | ASSLKAQGDRGSNQPQH
TRBV20-1 | 13 | SASSGTEEAHEQY